This TCR beta chain was sequenced for a study of T-cell reconstitution after alpha-beta-depleted transplantation in children. This CDR3 has 14 amino acids. Germline V gene lookup returns CDR1 SGHTA and CDR2 FQGNSA. The V end lost 6 bases, the J end lost 7 bases, and 17 bases lay between the germline ends. This clonotype came up many times. A library of TCRbeta sequences, prepared with unique molecular identifiers, was generated. One entry per CDR3 protein, called by TCRdb with MiXCR from the PCR reads. Of 70,000 to 95,000 distinct CDR3 sequences in the sample, about 12% are singletons; the top ten hold roughly 14%.

Sequences were derived from PBMCs from the stem cell graft donor, sampled from the stem cell graft. The chain links TRBV7-2 to TRBJ2-3, with D perhaps TRBD1 (6 bases). The receptor was isolated from a human donor who donated a stem cell graft to a child with inherited bone marrow failure. Here the CDR3 DNA reads TGTGCCAGCAGAGACAGGTTTCTCGGGAATACGCAGTATTTT. This translates into CASRDRFLGNTQYF.